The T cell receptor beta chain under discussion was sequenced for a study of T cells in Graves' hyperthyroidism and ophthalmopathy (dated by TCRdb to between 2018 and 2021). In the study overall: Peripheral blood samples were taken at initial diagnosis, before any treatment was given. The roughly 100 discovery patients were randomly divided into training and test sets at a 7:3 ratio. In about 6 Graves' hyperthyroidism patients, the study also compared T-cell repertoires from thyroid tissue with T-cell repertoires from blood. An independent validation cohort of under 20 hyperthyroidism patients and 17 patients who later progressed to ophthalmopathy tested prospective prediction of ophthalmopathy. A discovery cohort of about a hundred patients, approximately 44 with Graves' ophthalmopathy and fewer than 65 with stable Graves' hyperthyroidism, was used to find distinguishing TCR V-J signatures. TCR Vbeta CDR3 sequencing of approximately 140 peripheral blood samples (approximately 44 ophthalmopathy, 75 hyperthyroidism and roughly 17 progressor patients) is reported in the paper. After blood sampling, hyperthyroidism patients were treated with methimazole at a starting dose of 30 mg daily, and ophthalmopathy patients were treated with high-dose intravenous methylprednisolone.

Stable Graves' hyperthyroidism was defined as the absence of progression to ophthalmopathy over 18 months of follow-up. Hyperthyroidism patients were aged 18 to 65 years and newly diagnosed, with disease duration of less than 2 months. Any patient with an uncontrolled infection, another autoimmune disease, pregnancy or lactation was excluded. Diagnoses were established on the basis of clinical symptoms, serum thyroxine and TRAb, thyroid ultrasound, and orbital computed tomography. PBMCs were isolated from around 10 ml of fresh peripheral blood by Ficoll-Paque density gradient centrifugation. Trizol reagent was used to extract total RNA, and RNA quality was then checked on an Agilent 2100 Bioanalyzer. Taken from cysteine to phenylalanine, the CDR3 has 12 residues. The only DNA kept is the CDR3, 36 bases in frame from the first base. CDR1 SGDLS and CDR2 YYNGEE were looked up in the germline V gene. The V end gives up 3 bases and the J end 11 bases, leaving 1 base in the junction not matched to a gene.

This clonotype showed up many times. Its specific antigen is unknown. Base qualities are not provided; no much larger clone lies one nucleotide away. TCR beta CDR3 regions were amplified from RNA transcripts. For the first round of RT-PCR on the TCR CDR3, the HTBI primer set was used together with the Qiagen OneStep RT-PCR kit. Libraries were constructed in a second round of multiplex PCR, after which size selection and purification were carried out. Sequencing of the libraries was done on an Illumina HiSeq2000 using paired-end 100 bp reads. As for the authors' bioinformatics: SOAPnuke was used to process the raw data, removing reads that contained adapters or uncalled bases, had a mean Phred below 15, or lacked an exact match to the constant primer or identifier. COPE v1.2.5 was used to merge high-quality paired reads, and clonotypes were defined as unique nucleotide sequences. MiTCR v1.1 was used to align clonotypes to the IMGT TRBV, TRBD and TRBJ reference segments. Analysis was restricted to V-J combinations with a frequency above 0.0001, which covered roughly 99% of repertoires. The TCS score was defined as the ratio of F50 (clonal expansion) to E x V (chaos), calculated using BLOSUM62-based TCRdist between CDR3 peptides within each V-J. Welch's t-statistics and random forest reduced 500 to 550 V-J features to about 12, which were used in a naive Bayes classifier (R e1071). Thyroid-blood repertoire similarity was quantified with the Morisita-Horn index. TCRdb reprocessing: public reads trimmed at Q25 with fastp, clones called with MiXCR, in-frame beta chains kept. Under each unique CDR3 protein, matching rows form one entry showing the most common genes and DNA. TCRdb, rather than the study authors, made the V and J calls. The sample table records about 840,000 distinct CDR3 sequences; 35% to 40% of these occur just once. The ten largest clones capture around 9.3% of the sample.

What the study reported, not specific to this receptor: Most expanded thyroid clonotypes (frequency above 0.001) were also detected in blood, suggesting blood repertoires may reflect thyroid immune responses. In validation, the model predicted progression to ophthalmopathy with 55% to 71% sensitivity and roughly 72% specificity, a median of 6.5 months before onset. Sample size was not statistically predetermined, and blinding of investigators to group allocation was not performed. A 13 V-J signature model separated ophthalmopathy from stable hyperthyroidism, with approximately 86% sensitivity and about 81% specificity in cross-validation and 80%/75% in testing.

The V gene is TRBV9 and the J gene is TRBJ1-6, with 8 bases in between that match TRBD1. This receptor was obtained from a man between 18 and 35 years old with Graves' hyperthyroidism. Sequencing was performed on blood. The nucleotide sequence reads TGTGCCAGCAGCGGACAGGGGACACCCCTCCACTTT. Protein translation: CASSGQGTPLHF.